The present TCR beta chain was sequenced within a study of CD4 T cells in relation to SARS-CoV-2 and coronaviruses. CD4+ T cells from unexposed donors were obtained before the COVID-19 pandemic (2011-2018). The cells were cultured for less than twelve days before CD4+ T cells were isolated. Cultures held a few million PBMCs per well with approximately 10 IU/ml IL-2. Generated by immunoSEQ multiplex PCR, the TCRdb table keeps only in-frame clones and is missing some. Here the sample spans fewer than 25,000 clones, about 80% being singletons. On this clone itself: Its antigen is unidentified.

CDR1 GTSNPN and CDR2 SVGIG come from the germline V gene (reference sequence). The CDR3 has 13 residues. Between the trimmed V and J ends, which lost 2 bases and 8 bases, there was a span of 12 bases. The genes are TRBV30 and TRBJ1-4; perhaps TRBD1 as D (5 bases). The specimen was CD4+ T cells from PBMCs, cultured in vitro. The receptor was isolated from a human donor in good health. CDR3: CAWSTLDREKLFF. CDR3 DNA: TGTGCCTGGAGTACCCTCGACAGAGAAAAACTGTTTTTT. Variable domain in full (rest from reference TRBV30 and TRBJ1-4): SQTIHQWPATLVQPVGSPLSLECTVEGTSNPNLYWYRQAAGRGLQLLFYSVGIGQISSEVPQNLSASRPQDRQFILSSKKLLLSDSGFYLCAWSTLDREKLFFGSGTQLSVL.